The present TCR beta chain was sequenced within a study of T cell repertoires in cytomegalovirus infection. Overall study context: From public TCR beta signatures came an indication of both CMV infection and matching HLA type. Study results and limitations: Summed frequency of shared TCR beta families picked out CMV carriers who also had the relevant HLA. Dominating the ex vivo response were TCR beta clonotypes that were CMV-specific and HLA-C-restricted.

After removal of 6 bases from V and 6 bases from J, the junction contained 14 bases not matched to a gene. CDR3 length equals 16 residues. Germline-derived CDR1 and CDR2 are SGHTA and FQGNSA. This clonotype appeared many times. Its antigen is not known. A single record per CDR3 protein comes from TCRdb applying MiXCR to the reads. Of about 400,000 distinct CDR3 sequences in the sample, 15% to 20% are singletons; the top ten hold around 9.3%. Specimen: PBMCs. This TCR derives from a human donor in good health (CMV status not recorded). Some clones in this sample may be carry-over from other donors' samples. This sequence joins TRBV7-2 and TRBJ2-3; 8 nucleotides line up with TRBD1. The CDR3 region is CASSFRGQGSRDTQYF. CDR3 nucleotides: TGTGCCAGCAGTTTCCGCGGACAGGGAAGTAGGGATACGCAGTATTTT.